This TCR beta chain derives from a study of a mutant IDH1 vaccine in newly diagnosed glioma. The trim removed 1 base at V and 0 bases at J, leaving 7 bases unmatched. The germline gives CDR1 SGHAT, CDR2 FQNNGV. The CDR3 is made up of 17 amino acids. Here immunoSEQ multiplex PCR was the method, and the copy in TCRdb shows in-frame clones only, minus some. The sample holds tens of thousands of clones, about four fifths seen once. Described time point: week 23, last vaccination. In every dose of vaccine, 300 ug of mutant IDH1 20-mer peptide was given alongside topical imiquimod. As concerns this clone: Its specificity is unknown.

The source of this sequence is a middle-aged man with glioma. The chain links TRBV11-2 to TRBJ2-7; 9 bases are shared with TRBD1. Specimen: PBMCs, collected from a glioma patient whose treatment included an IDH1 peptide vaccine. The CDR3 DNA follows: TGTGCCAGCAGCTTAGCGCCCGGGACAGGGCCCTCCTACGAGCAGTACTTC. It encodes CASSLAPGTGPSYEQYF.